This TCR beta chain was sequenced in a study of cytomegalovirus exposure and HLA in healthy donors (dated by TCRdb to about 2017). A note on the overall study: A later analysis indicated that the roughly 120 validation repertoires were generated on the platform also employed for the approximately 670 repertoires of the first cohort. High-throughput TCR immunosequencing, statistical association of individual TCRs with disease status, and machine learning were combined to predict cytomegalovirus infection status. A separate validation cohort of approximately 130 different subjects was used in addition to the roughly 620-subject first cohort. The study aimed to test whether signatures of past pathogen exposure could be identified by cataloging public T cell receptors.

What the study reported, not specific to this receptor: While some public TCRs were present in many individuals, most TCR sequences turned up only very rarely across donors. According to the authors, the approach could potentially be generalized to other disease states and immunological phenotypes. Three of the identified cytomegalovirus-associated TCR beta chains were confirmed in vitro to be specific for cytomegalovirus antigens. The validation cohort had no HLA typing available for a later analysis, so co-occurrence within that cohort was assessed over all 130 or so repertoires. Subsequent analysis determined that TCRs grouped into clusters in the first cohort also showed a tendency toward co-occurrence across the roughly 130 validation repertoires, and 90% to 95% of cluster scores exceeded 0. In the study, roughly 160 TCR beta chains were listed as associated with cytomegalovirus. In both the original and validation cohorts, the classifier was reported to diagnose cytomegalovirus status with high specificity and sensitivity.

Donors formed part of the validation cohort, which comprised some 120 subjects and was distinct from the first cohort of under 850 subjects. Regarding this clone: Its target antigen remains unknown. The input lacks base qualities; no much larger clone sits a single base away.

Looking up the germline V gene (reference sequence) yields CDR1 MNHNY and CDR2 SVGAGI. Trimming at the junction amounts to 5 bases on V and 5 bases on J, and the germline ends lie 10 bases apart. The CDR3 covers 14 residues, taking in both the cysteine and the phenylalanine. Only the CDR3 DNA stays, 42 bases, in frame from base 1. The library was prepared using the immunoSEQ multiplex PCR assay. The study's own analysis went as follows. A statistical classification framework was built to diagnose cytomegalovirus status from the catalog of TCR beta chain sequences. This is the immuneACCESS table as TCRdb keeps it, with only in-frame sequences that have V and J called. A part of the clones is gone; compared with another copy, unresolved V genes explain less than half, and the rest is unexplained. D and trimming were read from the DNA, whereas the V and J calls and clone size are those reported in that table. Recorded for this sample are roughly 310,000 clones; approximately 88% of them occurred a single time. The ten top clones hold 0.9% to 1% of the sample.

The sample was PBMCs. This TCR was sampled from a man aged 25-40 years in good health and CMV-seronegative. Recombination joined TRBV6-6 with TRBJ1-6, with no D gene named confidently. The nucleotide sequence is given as TGTGCCAGCAGTCACGGGTTCCATAATTCACCCCTCCACTTT. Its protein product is CASSHGFHNSPLHF.